The T cell receptor (beta chain) described here comes from a study of shared clonotypes between healthy human individuals. Study-level points and caveats: Approximately 5.1% was the fraction of naive CD4 clonotypes found shared across a few donors. Generally, naive subsets (rather than memory subsets) showed larger estimated richness.

Profiling relied on immunoSEQ multiplex PCR, and the TCRdb table lists in-frame clones only, not all of them. The table has approximately 810,000 clones, 80% to 95% seen once. Per the germline V gene, CDR1 is MNHEY and CDR2 is SMNVEV (reference sequence). CDR3 length: 14 amino acids. Trimming cost V 3 bases and J 2 bases, with 8 bases left between them. Terminally differentiated effector memory CD45RA+ cells were excluded by CCR7 positive selection of CD45RO-negative cells. For this clone: Its specificity is not known.

Sequenced material: naive CD8+ T cells sorted from blood. This TCR was sampled from a man aged 30 to 39 in good health. The rearrangement links TRBV27 to TRBJ1-3; D gene unclear. The CDR3: CASSLGAPGNTIYF. CDR3 DNA: TGTGCCAGCAGTTTGGGAGCTCCTGGAAACACCATATATTTT.